The TCR beta chain described here comes from a study of regulatory T cells in long-lasting Graves disease. Overall study results and limits: What was studied was peripheral blood only, and not thyroid tissue.

A word on this clonotype: Its antigen is not known.

Arm-PCR of CDR3 regions and iRepertoire HTBI primers were used to build TCR beta libraries. From the multiplex PCR reads, TCRdb called clonotypes with MiXCR, one entry per CDR3 protein. The data contain approximately 440,000 distinct CDR3 sequences, about a sixth of them singletons. The CDR3 totals 15 residues. CDR1 DFQATT and CDR2 SNEGSKA come from the germline V gene (reference sequence). V was pared by 0 bases and J by 3 bases, with 14 bases between. Documented time point: newly diagnosed GD, antithyroid drugs for less than 3 months. PBMC-derived RNA was used for the TCR library. These same data were also listed under a study on T cells in Graves' hyperthyroidism and ophthalmopathy. From that paper: Patients aged 18 to 65 had newly diagnosed hyperthyroidism of under 2 months' duration.

Sequencing was performed on peripheral blood mononuclear cells (PBMCs), taken at new diagnosis, from a patient treated with antithyroid drugs. The sequence was obtained from a man aged 40-49 years with Graves disease. The chain combines TRBV20-1 with TRBJ1-2; a weak D match, TRBD1 (6 bases). CDR3: CSARDGGQGYYGYTF. In nucleotides, the CDR3 is TGCAGTGCTAGAGATGGAGGGCAGGGGTACTATGGCTACACCTTC.